This T cell receptor beta chain emerged from a study of T-cell reconstitution after alpha-beta-depleted transplantation in children. This CDR3 has 12 residues. CDR1 and CDR2 from the germline V gene are KGHDR and SFDVKD. V was pared by 6 bases and J by 4 bases, with 8 bases between. This sample's TCRbeta library carried unique molecular identifier barcodes. MiXCR, applied by TCRdb to the PCR reads, yields one record per CDR3 protein. Counted here are about 640,000 distinct CDR3 sequences, 16% occurring once; the ten biggest clones make up 0.9% to 1.2%. Sequenced here: PBMCs from the stem cell graft donor, sampled from the stem cell graft. The TCR originated in a human donor who donated a stem cell graft to a child with acute myeloid leukemia. This chain uses TRBV24-1 with TRBJ2-5; D may be TRBD2 (5 bases). The CDR3 nucleotides are TGTGCCACCAGTACCGCGGGAGAGACCCAGTACTTC. As protein: CATSTAGETQYF.